The clone carrying this TCR beta chain was detected only a few times. Its antigen is still unknown. This CDR3 region has 15 residues. Germline CDR1 SNHLY, CDR2 FYNNEI. The trim removed 10 bases at V and 1 base at J, leaving 6 bases unmatched. Expressed TCRB transcripts were sequenced, since all the RNA that had been isolated was reverse transcribed. Clones were read by immunoSEQ multiplex PCR, and TCRdb kept only the in-frame ones, dropping some. The sample records 900,000 or so clones, under 20% being singletons. This sample is drawn from a study of beta chain features in type 1 diabetes. Findings of the study overall: Insertions at VDJ junctions were less frequent in type 1 diabetes patients. These patients also deleted more nucleotides at the same junctions. TCRB CDR3s were moderately but significantly shorter in Type 1 diabetes patients in all four CD4+ subsets.

The chain uses TRBV2 and TRBJ1-3, with 11 positions matching TRBD1. Material for sequencing was naive CD4+ T cells from blood. The origin of this receptor is a woman aged 18-29 years in good health. DNA of the CDR3: TGTGCCAAAGGGACAGGGGGTTTGTCTGGAAACACCATATATTTT. Protein sequence: CAKGTGGLSGNTIYF.